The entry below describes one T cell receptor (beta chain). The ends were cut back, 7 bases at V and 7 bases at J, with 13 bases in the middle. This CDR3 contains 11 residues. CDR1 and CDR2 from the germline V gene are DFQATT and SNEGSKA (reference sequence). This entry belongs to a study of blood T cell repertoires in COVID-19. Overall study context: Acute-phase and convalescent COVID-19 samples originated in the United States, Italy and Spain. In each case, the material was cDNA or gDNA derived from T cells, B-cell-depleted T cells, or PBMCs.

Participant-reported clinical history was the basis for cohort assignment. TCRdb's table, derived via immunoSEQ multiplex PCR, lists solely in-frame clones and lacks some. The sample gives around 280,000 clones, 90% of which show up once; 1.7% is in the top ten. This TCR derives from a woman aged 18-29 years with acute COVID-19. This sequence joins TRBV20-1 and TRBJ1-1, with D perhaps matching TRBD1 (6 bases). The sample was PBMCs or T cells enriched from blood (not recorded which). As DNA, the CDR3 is TGCAGTGTAACAGGGTTAGGTGAAGCTTTCTTT. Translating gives CSVTGLGEAFF.